This T cell receptor (beta chain) was documented in a study of cytomegalovirus exposure and HLA in healthy donors. The germline V gene has CDR1 SQVTM and CDR2 ANQGSEA. CDR3 size: 10 residues. The V end lost 6 bases, the J end lost 8 bases, and 9 bases lay between the germline ends. The primer mix had 60 Vbeta and 13 Jbeta primers. Profiled with immunoSEQ multiplex PCR; TCRdb holds only in-frame clones, not every one. The sample records over 100,000 clones, 65% to 80% being singletons. The sequenced sample was PBMCs. The source of this sequence is a man aged 35-49 years in good health and CMV-seropositive. The V gene is TRBV29-1, the J gene TRBJ2-3; D is uncertain. This CDR3 is CSVAPGTQYF. Here the CDR3 DNA reads TGCAGCGTAGCACCCGGTACGCAGTATTTT.